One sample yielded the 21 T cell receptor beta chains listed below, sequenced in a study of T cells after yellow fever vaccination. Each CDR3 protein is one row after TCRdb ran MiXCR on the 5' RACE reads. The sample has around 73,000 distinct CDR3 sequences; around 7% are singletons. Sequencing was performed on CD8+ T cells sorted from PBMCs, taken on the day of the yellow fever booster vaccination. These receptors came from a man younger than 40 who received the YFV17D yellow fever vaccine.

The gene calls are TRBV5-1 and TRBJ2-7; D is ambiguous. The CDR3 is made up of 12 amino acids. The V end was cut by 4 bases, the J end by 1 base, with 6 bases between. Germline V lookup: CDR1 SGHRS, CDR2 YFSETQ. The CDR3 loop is CASSGESYEQYF. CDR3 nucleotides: TGCGCCAGCAGCGGGGAATCCTACGAGCAGTACTTC.

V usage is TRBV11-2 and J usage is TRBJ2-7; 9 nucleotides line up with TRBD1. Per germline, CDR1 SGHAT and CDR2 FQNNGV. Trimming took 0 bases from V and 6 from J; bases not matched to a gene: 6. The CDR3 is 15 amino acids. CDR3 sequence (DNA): TGTGCCAGCAGCTTAGATTTCTCGACAGGGGGCGAGCAGTACTTC. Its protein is CASSLDFSTGGEQYF. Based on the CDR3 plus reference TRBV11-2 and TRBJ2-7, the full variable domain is EAGVAQSPRYKIIEKRQSVAFWCNPISGHATLYWYQQILGQGPKLLIQFQNNGVVDDSQLPKDRFSAERLKGVDSTLKIQPAKLEDSAVYLCASSLDFSTGGEQYFGPGTRLTVT.

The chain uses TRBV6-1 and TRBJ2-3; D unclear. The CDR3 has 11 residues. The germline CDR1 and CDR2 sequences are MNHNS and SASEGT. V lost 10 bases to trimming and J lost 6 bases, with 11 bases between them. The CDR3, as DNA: TGTGCCATCCTTTCCCCGGATACGCAGTATTTT. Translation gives CAILSPDTQYF.

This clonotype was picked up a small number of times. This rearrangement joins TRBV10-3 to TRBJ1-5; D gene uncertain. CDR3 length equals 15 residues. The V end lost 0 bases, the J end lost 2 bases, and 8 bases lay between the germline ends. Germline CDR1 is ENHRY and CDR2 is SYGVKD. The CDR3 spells CAISESGMGNQPQHF. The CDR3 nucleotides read TGTGCCATCAGTGAGTCGGGTATGGGCAATCAGCCCCAGCATTTT.

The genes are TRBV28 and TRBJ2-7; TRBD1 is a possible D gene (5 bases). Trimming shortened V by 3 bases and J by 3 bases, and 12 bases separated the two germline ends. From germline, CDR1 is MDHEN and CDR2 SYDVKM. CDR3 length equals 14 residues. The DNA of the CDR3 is TGTGCCAGCAGTTTCGCCCAGGGATTCTACGAGCAGTACTTC. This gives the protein CASSFAQGFYEQYF.

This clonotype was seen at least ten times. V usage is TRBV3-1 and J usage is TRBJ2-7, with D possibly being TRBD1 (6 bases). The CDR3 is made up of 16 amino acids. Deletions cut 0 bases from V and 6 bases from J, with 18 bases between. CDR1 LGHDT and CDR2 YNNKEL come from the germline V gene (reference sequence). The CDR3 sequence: CASSQELRTLGGEQYF. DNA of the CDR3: TGTGCCAGCAGCCAAGAACTGAGGACCCTAGGGGGCGAGCAGTACTTC.

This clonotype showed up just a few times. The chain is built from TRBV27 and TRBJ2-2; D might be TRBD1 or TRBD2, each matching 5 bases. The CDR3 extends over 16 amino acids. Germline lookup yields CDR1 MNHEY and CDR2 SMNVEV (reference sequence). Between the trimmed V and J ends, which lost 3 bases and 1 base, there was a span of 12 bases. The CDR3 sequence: CASSFEGLLNTGELFF. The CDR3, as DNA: TGTGCCAGCAGTTTTGAGGGGCTCCTGAACACCGGGGAGCTGTTTTTT.

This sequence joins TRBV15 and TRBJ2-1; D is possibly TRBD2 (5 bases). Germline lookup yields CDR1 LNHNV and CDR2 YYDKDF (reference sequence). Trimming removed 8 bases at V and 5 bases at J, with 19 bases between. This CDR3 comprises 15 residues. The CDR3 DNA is TGTGCCACCTCGTGGTATTTTACCGGGGACAATGAGCAGTTCTTC. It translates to CATSWYFTGDNEQFF. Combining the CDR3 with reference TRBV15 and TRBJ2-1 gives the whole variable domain DAMVIQNPRYQVTQFGKPVTLSCSQTLNHNVMYWYQQKSSQAPKLLFHYYDKDFNNEADTPDNFQSRRPNTSFCFLDIRSPGLGDTAMYLCATSWYFTGDNEQFFGPGTRLTVL.

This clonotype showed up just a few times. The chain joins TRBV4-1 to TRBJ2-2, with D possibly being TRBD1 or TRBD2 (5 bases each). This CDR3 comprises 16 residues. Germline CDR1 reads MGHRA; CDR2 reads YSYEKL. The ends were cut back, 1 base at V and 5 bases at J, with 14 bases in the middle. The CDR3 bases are TGCGCCAGCAGCCAAGTTCAAGGGACGCCTACCGGGGAGCTGTTTTTT. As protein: CASSQVQGTPTGELFF.

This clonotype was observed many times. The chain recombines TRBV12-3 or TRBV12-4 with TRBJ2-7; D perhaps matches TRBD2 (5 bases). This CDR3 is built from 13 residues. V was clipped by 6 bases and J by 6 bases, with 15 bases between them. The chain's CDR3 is CASSFLLAGEQYF. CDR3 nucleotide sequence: TGTGCCAGCAGCTTTCTTCTAGCCGGCGAGCAGTACTTC.

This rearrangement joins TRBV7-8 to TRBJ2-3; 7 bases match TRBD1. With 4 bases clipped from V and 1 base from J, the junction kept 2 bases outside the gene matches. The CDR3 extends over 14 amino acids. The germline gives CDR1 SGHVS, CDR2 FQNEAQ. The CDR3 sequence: CASSSQGGTDTQYF. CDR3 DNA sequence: TGTGCCAGCAGCTCTCAGGGGGGCACAGATACGCAGTATTTT.

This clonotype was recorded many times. As DNA, the CDR3 is TGTGCCAGCAGCTCAACTAGTGATACGCAGTATTTT. Translation gives CASSSTSDTQYF. The genes are TRBV12-3 or TRBV12-4 and TRBJ2-3; a weak D match, TRBD2 (5 bases). The CDR3 extends over 12 amino acids. V lost 6 bases and J 6 bases, leaving 10 bases between the germline ends.

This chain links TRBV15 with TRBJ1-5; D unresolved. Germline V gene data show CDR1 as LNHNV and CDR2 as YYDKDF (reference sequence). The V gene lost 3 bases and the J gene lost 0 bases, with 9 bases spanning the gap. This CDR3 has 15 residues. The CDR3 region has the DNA TGTGCCACCAGCAGCCATGCGTATAGCAATCAGCCCCAGCATTTT. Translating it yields CATSSHAYSNQPQHF.

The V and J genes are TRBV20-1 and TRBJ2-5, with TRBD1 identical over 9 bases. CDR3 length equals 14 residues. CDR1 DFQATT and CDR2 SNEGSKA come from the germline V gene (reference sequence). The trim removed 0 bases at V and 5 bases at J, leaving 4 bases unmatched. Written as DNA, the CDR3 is TGCAGTGCTAGAGATTGGACAGGGGAGGAGACCCAGTACTTC. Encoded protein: CSARDWTGEETQYF.

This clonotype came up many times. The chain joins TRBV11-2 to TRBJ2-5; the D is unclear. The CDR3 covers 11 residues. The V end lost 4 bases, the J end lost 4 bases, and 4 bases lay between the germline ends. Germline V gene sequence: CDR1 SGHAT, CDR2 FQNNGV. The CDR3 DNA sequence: TGTGCCAGCAGCTCGCCAGAGACCCAGTACTTC. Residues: CASSSPETQYF.

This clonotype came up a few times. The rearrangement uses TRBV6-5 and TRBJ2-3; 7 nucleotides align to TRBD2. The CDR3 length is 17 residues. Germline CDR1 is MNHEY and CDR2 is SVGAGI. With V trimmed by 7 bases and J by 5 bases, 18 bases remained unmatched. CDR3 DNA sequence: TGTGCCAGCAAACCCTCCGGGATGTCTAGCGGTGGAGATACGCAGTATTTT. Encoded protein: CASKPSGMSSGGDTQYF.

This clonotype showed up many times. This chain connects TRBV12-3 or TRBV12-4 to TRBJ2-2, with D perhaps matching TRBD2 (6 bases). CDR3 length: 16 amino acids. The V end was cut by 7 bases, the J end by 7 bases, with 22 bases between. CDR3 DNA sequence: TGTGCCAGCATCACGGGATGGGCGGGGAGTATCGGGGAGCTGTTTTTT. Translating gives CASITGWAGSIGELFF.

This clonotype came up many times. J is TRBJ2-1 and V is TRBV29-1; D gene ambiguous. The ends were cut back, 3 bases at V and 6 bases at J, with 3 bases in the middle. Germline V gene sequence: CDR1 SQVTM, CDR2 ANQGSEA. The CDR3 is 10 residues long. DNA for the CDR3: TGCAGCGTTGATTTCAATGAGCAGTTCTTC. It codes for CSVDFNEQFF.

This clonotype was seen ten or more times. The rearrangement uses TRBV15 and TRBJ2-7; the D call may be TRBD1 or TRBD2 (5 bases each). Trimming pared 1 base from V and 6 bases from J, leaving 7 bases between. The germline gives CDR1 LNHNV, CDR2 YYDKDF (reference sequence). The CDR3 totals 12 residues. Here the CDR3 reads CATSRVGGEQYF. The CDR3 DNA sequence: TGTGCCACCAGCAGAGTTGGGGGCGAGCAGTACTTC.

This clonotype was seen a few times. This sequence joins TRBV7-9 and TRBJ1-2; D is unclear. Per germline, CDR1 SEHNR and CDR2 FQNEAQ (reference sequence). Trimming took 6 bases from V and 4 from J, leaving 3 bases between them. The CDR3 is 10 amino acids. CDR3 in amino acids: CASSIYGYTF. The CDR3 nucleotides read TGTGCCAGCAGTATCTATGGCTACACCTTC.

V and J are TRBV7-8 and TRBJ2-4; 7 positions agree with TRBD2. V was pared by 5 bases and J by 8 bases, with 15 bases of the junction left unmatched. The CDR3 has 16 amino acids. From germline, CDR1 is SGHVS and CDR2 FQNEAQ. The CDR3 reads CASSPQKWGGSHIQYF. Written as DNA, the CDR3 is TGTGCCAGCAGCCCTCAGAAGTGGGGGGGGTCGCACATTCAGTACTTC.